This TCR beta chain was found in a study of esophageal squamous cell carcinoma under preoperative chemotherapy. Whole-study results and caveats: Abundant clones tended to shrink rather than expand after paclitaxel-nedaplatin.

Judged by abundance, this clonotype is medium-sized. The antigen remains undetermined. TCRdb passed the PCR reads through MiXCR, listing each CDR3 protein once. The sample lists around 10,000 distinct CDR3 sequences; around half were seen once. This CDR3 comprises 14 residues. The germline gives CDR1 MNHEY, CDR2 SVGAGI. The V and J ends lost 2 bases and 2 bases respectively, with 8 bases between them. The time point here: after preoperative PTX-NDP chemotherapy. The chain joins TRBV6-5 to TRBJ2-3, with D perhaps matching TRBD1 (6 bases). Collection took place from a patient given preoperative chemotherapy. This clonotype originated in a human donor with esophageal squamous cell carcinoma. The donor label of this sample is uncertain. CDR3 region: CASSYRDNTDTQYF. CDR3 in DNA: TGTGCCAGCAGTTACAGGGACAACACAGATACGCAGTATTTT.